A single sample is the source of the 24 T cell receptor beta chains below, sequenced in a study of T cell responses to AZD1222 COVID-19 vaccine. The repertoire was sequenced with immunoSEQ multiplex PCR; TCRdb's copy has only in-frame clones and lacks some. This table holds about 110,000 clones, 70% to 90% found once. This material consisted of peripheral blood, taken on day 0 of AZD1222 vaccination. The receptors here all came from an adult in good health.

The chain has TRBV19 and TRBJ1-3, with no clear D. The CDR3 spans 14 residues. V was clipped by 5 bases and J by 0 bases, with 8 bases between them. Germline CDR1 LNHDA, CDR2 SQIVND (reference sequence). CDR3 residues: CASSSRSSGNTIYF. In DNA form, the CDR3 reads TGTGCCAGTAGTTCCCGCTCCTCTGGAAACACCATATATTTT.

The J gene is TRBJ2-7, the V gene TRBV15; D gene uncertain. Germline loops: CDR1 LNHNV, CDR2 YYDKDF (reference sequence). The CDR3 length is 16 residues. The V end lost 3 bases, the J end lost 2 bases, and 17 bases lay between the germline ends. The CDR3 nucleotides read TGTGCCACCAGCAGGGACCTAAAGGCCGGAGCCTACGAGCAGTACTTC. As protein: CATSRDLKAGAYEQYF.

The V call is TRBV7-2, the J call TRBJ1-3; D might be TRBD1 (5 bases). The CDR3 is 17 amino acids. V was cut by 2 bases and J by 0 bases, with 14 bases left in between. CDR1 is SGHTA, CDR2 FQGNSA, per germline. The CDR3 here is CASSLQGGVFSGNTIYF. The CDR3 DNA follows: TGTGCCAGCAGCTTACAGGGAGGGGTCTTCTCTGGAAACACCATATATTTT. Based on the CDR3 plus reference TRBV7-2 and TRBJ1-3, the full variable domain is GAGVSQSPSNKVTEKGKDVELRCDPISGHTALYWYRQSLGQGLEFLIYFQGNSAPDKSGLPSDRFSAERTGGSVSTLTIQRTQQEDSAVYLCASSLQGGVFSGNTIYFGEGSWLTVV.

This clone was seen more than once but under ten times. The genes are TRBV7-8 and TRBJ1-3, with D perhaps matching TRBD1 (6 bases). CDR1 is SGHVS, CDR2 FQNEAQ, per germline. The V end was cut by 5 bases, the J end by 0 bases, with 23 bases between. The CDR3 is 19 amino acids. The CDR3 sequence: CASSLIGGAGISSGNTIYF. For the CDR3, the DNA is TGTGCCAGCAGCCTAATAGGGGGGGCTGGGATAAGCTCTGGAAACACCATATATTTT.

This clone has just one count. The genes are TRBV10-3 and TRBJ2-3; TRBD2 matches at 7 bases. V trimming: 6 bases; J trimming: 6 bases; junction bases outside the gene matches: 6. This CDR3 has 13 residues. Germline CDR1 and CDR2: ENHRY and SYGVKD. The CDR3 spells CAISETSPDTQYF. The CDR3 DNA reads TGTGCCATCAGCGAGACTAGCCCCGATACGCAGTATTTT.

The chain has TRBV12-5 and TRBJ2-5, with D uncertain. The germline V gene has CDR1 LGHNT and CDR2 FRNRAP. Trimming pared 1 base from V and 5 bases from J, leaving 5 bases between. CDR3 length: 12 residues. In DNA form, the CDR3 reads TGTGCTAGTGGTTTGGAGGTGGAGACCCAGTACTTC. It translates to CASGLEVETQYF.

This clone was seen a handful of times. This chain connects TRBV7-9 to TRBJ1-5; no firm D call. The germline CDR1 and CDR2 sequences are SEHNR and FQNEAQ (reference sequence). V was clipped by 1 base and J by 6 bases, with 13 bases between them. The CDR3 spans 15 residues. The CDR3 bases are TGTGCCAGCAGCTTAGATGAGGGAGCAGGTCAGCCCCAGCATTTT. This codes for CASSLDEGAGQPQHF.

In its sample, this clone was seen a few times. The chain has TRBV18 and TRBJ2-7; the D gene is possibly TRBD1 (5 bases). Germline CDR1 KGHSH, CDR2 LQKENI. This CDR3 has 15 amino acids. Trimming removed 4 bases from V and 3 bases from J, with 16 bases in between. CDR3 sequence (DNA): TGTGCCAGCTCACTCGGGCAGGGTTCTAACTACGAGCAGTACTTC. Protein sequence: CASSLGQGSNYEQYF.

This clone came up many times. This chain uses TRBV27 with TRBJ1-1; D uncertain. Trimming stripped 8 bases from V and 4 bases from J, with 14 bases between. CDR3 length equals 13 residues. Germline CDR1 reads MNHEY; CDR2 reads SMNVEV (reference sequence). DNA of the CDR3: TGTGCCAGCTCCGCGGCGGCGGGCACTGAAGCTTTCTTT. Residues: CASSAAAGTEAFF.

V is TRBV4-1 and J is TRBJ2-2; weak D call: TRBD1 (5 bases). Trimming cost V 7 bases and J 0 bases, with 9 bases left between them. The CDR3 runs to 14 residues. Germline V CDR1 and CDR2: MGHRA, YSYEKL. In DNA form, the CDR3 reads TGCGCCAGCAAGGACACCACGAACACCGGGGAGCTGTTTTTT. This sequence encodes CASKDTTNTGELFF.

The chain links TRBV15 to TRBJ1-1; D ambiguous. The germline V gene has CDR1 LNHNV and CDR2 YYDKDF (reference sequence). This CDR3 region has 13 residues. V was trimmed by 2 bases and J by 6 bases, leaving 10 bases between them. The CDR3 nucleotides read TGTGCCACCAGCAGACCAACCGGGGCTGAAGCTTTCTTT. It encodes CATSRPTGAEAFF.

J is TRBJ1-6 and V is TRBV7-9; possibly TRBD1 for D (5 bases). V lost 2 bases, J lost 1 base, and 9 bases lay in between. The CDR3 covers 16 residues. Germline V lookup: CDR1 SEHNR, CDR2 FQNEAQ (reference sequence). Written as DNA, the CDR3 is TGTGCCAGCAGCTTAAGGGGACCGTCCTATAATTCACCCCTCCACTTT. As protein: CASSLRGPSYNSPLHF.

The CDR3: CASSFKAGANYGYTF. The CDR3 coding sequence is TGTGCCAGCAGCTTTAAGGCCGGTGCTAACTATGGCTACACCTTC. The genes are TRBV5-8 and TRBJ1-2, with D hard to call. V lost 2 bases and J lost 0, with 11 bases in between. CDR3 length equals 15 residues. The V gene's germline CDR1 is SGHTS and CDR2 YDEGEE.

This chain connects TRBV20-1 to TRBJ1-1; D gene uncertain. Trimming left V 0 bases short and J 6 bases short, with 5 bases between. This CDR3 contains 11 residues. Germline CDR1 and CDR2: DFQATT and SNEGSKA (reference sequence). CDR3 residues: CSARDLAEAFF. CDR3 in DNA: TGCAGTGCTAGAGATTTGGCTGAAGCTTTCTTT.

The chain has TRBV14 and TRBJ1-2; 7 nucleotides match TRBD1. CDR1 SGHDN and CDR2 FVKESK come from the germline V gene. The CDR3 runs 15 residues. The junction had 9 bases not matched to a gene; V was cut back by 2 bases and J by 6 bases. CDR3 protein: CASSQPMTGHNGYTF. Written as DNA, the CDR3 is TGTGCCAGCAGCCAACCTATGACAGGGCACAATGGCTACACCTTC.

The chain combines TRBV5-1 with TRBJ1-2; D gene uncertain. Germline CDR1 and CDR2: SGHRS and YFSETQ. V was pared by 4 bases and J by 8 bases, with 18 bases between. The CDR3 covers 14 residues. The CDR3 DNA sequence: TGCGCCAGCAGCCCCGTCGGGGTATCTAACGGCTACACCTTC. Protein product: CASSPVGVSNGYTF. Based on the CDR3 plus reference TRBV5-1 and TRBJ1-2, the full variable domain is KAGVTQTPRYLIKTRGQQVTLSCSPISGHRSVSWYQQTPGQGLQFLFEYFSETQRNKGNFPGRFSGRQFSNSRSEMNVSTLELGDSALYLCASSPVGVSNGYTFGSGTRLTVV.

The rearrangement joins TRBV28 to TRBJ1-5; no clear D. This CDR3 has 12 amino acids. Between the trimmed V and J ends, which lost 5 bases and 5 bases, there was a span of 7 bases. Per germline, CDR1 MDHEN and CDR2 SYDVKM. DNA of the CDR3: TGTGCCAGCAGTGGGGTCTATCAGCCCCAGCATTTT. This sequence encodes CASSGVYQPQHF.

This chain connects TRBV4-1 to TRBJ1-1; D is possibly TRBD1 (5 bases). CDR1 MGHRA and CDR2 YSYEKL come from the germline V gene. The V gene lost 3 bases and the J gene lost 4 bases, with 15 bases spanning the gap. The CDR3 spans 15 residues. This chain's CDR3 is CASSHDGGVGTEAFF. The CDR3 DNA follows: TGCGCCAGCAGCCACGACGGAGGGGTAGGCACTGAAGCTTTCTTT.

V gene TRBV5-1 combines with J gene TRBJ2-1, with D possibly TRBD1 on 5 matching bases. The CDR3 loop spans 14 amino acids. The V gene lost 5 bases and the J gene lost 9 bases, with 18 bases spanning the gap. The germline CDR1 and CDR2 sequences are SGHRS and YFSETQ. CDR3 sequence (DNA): TGCGCCAGCAGAACCGCAGGGCCCATCGGTGAGCAGTTCTTC. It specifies CASRTAGPIGEQFF.

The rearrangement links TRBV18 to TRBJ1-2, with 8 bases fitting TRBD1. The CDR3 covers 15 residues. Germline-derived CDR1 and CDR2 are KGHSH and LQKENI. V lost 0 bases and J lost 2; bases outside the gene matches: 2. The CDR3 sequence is CASSPPAGGNYGYTF. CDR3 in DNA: TGTGCCAGCTCACCACCGGCAGGGGGCAACTATGGCTACACCTTC.

CDR3 in amino acids: CASRQGQALTNTGELFF. CDR3 in DNA: TGTGCCAGTAGACAAGGACAGGCCCTAACGAACACCGGGGAGCTGTTTTTT. The chain has TRBV19 and TRBJ2-2, with TRBD1 matching over 7 bases. Germline CDR1 LNHDA, CDR2 SQIVND (reference sequence). The CDR3 has 17 amino acids. The junction had 10 bases not matched to a gene; V was cut back by 6 bases and J by 0 bases.

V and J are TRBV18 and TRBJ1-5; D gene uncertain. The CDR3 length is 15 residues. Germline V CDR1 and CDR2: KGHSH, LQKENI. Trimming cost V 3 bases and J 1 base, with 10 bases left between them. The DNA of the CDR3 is TGTGCCAGCTCACCTTCGGGCAGAAGCAATCAGCCCCAGCATTTT. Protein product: CASSPSGRSNQPQHF.

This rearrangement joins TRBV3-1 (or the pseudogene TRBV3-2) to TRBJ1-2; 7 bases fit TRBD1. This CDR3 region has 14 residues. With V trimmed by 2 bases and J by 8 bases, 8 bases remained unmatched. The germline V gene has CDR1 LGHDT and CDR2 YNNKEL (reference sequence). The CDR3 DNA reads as TGTGCCAGCAGCCAAACCTTGACAGGGTACGGCTACACCTTC. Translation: CASSQTLTGYGYTF.

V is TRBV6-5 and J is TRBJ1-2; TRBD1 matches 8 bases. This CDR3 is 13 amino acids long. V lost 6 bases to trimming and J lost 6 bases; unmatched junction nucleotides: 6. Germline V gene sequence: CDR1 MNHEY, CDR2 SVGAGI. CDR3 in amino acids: CASRRTGGDGYTF. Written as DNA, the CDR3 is TGTGCCAGCAGGCGCACAGGGGGGGATGGCTACACCTTC.